Only a few counts were recorded for the clone carrying this T cell receptor beta chain. This sample is part of a study of T cells in Graves' hyperthyroidism and ophthalmopathy. About the research overall: The blood sample was taken at first diagnosis, before treatment began.

Germline lookup yields CDR1 MRHNA and CDR2 SNTAGT. Trimming stripped 3 bases from V and 5 bases from J, with 13 bases between. The CDR3 runs 14 residues. Amplified TCR beta CDR3 regions came from RNA transcripts. The HTBI set primed first-round TCR CDR3 RT-PCR. In TCRdb, the multiplex PCR reads were re-called with MiXCR into one record per CDR3 protein. In the table there are hundreds of thousands of distinct CDR3 sequences, 35% of which are singletons. This sequence originates from a woman in her thirties or forties with Graves' hyperthyroidism. The sample was blood. This chain uses TRBV6-4 with TRBJ1-2, with D possibly being TRBD1 (6 bases). CDR3 DNA sequence: TGTGCCAGCAGTGAGAACAGGGAACGTTATGGCTACACCTTC. Residues: CASSENRERYGYTF.